These 7 T cell receptor beta chains came from one sample sequenced in a study of blood T cell repertoires in COVID-19. TCRdb's table, derived via immunoSEQ multiplex PCR, lists solely in-frame clones and lacks some. The sample lists roughly 570,000 clones, around nine tenths occurring once. Material for sequencing was peripheral blood. The source of these receptors is a woman aged 45 to 65 with COVID-19, enrolled during active disease.

The J gene is TRBJ2-4, the V gene TRBV3-1 (or the pseudogene TRBV3-2); tentatively, D is TRBD2 (5 bases). CDR1 is LGHDT, CDR2 YNNKEL, per germline (reference sequence). The CDR3 spans 15 residues. V was clipped by 1 base and J by 0 bases, with 7 bases between them. DNA for the CDR3: TGTGCCAGCAGCCAAGTGGGAGAAGCCAAAAACATTCAGTACTTC. As protein: CASSQVGEAKNIQYF.

The chain employs TRBV7-9 and TRBJ2-1; 7 nucleotides match TRBD2. This CDR3 has 14 residues. The V and J ends lost 5 bases and 6 bases, in that order; junction bases with no gene match: 7. The germline V gene has CDR1 SEHNR and CDR2 FQNEAQ (reference sequence). CDR3 in DNA: TGTGCCAGCAGCCCCGGGACTAACTTCAATGAGCAGTTCTTC. Translating gives CASSPGTNFNEQFF.

The J gene is TRBJ1-5, the V gene TRBV5-1, with 8 bases identical to TRBD1. CDR3 length: 14 residues. Germline assignment: CDR1 SGHRS and CDR2 YFSETQ. V dropped 4 bases and J dropped 6; count of bases not matched to a gene: 6. CDR3 DNA: TGCGCCAGCAGCCTCGACAGGGGAGGTCAGCCCCAGCATTTT. It yields the protein CASSLDRGGQPQHF.

This chain joins TRBV12-3 or TRBV12-4 and TRBJ2-3; tentative D call: TRBD1 (5 bases). Trimming pared 6 bases from V and 4 bases from J, leaving 11 bases between. The CDR3 extends over 13 amino acids. The CDR3 nucleotides read TGTGCCAGCAGACCCCAGGGCCCAGATACGCAGTATTTT. Translation: CASRPQGPDTQYF.

This clone was counted once. This sequence joins TRBV28 and TRBJ1-6, with TRBD1 matching over 10 bases. Trimming removed 7 bases from V and 10 bases from J; junction bases left unmatched: 7. The CDR3 is 14 residues long. CDR1 and CDR2 (germline): MDHEN, SYDVKM. The CDR3 DNA reads as TGTGCCAGCATTGGGACAGGGGTAAGGTCACCCCTCCACTTT. It translates to CASIGTGVRSPLHF.

This chain links TRBV4-1 with TRBJ1-2, with D maybe TRBD1 (6 bases). Germline V gene data show CDR1 as MGHRA and CDR2 as YSYEKL. The CDR3 length is 14 residues. Between the trimmed V and J ends, which lost 2 bases and 2 bases, there was a span of 9 bases. CDR3 loop: CASSQQTGNYGYTF. CDR3 bases: TGCGCCAGCAGCCAACAAACAGGGAACTATGGCTACACCTTC.

The chain couples TRBV6-1 to TRBJ2-7; D is possibly TRBD2 (6 bases). This CDR3 is 15 amino acids long. CDR1 MNHNS and CDR2 SASEGT come from the germline V gene. Trimming removed 0 bases at V and 4 bases at J, with 13 bases between. The CDR3 DNA reads TGTGCCAGCAGTGAAGCTACGTACGGGGGTTACGAGCAGTACTTC. Translated: CASSEATYGGYEQYF.